The 4 T cell receptor beta chains in this list originate from one sample, sequenced in a study of identical twins' blood T cells. Each CDR3 protein gets one entry after TCRdb re-called the 5' RACE reads with MiXCR. The data show roughly 380,000 distinct CDR3 sequences, about 28% seen once. Source material: PBMCs. Receptors originate from a woman aged 18 to 55 in good health.

This chain connects TRBV29-1 to TRBJ2-7; D is unresolved. The CDR3 spans 12 residues. V was pared by 5 bases and J by 2 bases, with 10 bases between. Per the germline V gene, CDR1 is SQVTM and CDR2 is ANQGSEA. The CDR3 region is CSVLAVTYEQYF. DNA of the CDR3: TGCAGCGTTTTGGCGGTCACCTACGAGCAGTACTTC.

This clonotype was counted only a few times. The rearrangement uses TRBV4-3 and TRBJ2-3; D is uncertain. CDR3 size: 13 residues. V dropped 4 bases and J dropped 5 bases, with 10 bases sitting between them. Germline lookup yields CDR1 LGHNA and CDR2 YSLEER. CDR3 protein: CASSLSTEDTQYF. The CDR3 DNA sequence: TGCGCCAGCAGCCTTTCGACCGAAGATACGCAGTATTTT.

This clonotype was detected many times. The rearrangement uses TRBV7-9 and TRBJ2-1; tentatively, D is TRBD2 (5 bases). The CDR3 contains 12 residues. Trimming pared 8 bases from V and 6 bases from J, leaving 11 bases between. Germline CDR1 is SEHNR and CDR2 is FQNEAQ (reference sequence). CDR3 in amino acids: CASAAEGNEQFF. The CDR3 DNA reads TGTGCCAGCGCCGCTGAGGGCAATGAGCAGTTCTTC.

Only a few counts were recorded for this clonotype. The chain couples TRBV29-1 to TRBJ1-1; TRBD1 is a possible D gene (5 bases). Germline CDR1 reads SQVTM; CDR2 reads ANQGSEA. The CDR3 extends over 13 amino acids. V was pared by 6 bases and J by 1 base, with 12 bases between. The CDR3 sequence: CSVADNRNTEAFF. The CDR3 nucleotides are TGCAGCGTCGCGGACAACCGGAACACTGAAGCTTTCTTT.